This T cell receptor beta chain came from a study of cytomegalovirus exposure and HLA in healthy donors. General study results and limits: TCR beta chain V- and J-gene trimming was linked, in a later analysis, to a missense variant in DCLRE1C. Among donors in an Asian-associated ancestry cluster, a later analysis reportedly found fewer N-insertions than the approximately 670-donor mean.

Comments on this clone: The target antigen is unknown.

Germline loops: CDR1 ENHRY, CDR2 SYGVKD. The V and J ends lost 7 bases and 3 bases, in that order; junction bases with no gene match: 6. The CDR3 consists of 15 residues. Amplification used 60 Vbeta primers and 13 Jbeta primers. This table comes from immunoSEQ multiplex PCR, and its TCRdb copy is limited to in-frame clones, with some not included. The table lists about 130,000 clones, roughly 77% of them singletons, with over 4.5% in the top ten. The sample taken for sequencing was PBMCs. This receptor was taken from a woman aged 35 to 49 in good health and CMV-seropositive. The chain is built from TRBV10-3 and TRBJ2-7; 13 positions agree with TRBD2. CDR3 DNA: TGTGCCATCACCGGACTAGCGGGAGACGGCTACGAGCAGTACTTC. This sequence encodes CAITGLAGDGYEQYF.